This section outlines one TCR beta chain sequence together with its context. Indicated treatment: preoperative locoregional IRX-2 cytokine immunotherapy. Patients received preoperative, locoregional IRX-2 cytokine immunotherapy in a phase Ib study. Assay: immunoSEQ multiplex PCR; the TCRdb copy retains only in-frame clones and omits some. The sample lists some 35,000 clones, 75% to 85% seen once, with approximately 1.5% in the top ten. Germline V lookup: CDR1 MNHGY, CDR2 SAAAGT. Trimming took 10 bases from V and 2 from J, leaving 11 bases between them. The length of the CDR3 is 12 residues. The entry originates in a study of preoperative IRX-2 immunotherapy in early breast cancer.

Sequencing was performed on lymph node tissue, taken after IRX-2 immunotherapy. This chain links TRBV6-8 with TRBJ1-1; D may be TRBD1 (6 bases). This TCR was sampled from a human donor with breast cancer. CDR3 residues: CATLDSNTEAFF. For the CDR3, the DNA is TGTGCCACCCTGGACAGCAACACTGAAGCTTTCTTT.